This section outlines one T cell receptor (beta chain) sequence together with its context. The antigen is undetermined. There are 17 residues in the CDR3. After removal of 5 bases from V and 0 bases from J, the junction contained 10 bases not matched to a gene. Germline assignment: CDR1 LNHDA and CDR2 SQIVND (reference sequence). The data stem from a study of PD-1 blockade in classical Hodgkin lymphoma. Study-wide points: Before treatment, TCR diversity in newly diagnosed patients was reportedly lower than in healthy donors. A significant rise in TCR diversity by C4D1 was seen for CD4+ but not CD8+ cells.

The time point: cycle 4 day 1 (C4D1), after five to seven weeks of nivolumab. Patients all relapsed after autologous stem cell transplantation, and there was variation in brentuximab vedotin exposure. Profiled with immunoSEQ multiplex PCR; TCRdb holds only in-frame clones, not every one. The sample lists 90,000 to 110,000 clones; approximately 90% were seen once. V is TRBV19 and J is TRBJ2-7, with 10 bases aligning to TRBD1. The source is a human donor with classical Hodgkin lymphoma. The sample in question was peripheral blood mononuclear cells (PBMCs), obtained before the fourth cycle of nivolumab. The CDR3 region has the DNA TGTGCCAGTAGTCTAACGGGACAGGGGACCCTCTCCTACGAGCAGTACTTC. It encodes CASSLTGQGTLSYEQYF.